The rows below give T cell receptor beta chains drawn from one sample of a study of cytomegalovirus exposure and HLA in healthy donors. Here immunoSEQ multiplex PCR was the method, and the copy in TCRdb shows in-frame clones only, minus some. The sample lists about 90,000 clones; approximately 71% were seen once. The sequencing sample was made of PBMCs. The receptors stem from a woman in her late teens or twenties in good health and CMV-seropositive. Each CDR3 is given with its conserved first and last residue. The order of the fields is J gene, V gene, D gene, clone size, CDR3 DNA, CDR3 protein. A D gene is named only where the DNA matches it firmly. Clone size is not always given. Where it is, it says once, few, many or a class for expanded clones.

j_gene: TRBJ2-7
v_gene: TRBV9
d_gene: .
abundance: .
CDR3nt: TGTGCCAGCAGCGTTCACGGAGGTAGCTCCTACGAGCAGTACTTC
CDR3aa: CASSVHGGSSYEQYF

j_gene: TRBJ2-1
v_gene: TRBV27
d_gene: TRBD1
abundance: .
CDR3nt: TGTGCCAGCAGTTACACCGGACAGGCCGTGGGTTACAATGAGCAGTTCTTC
CDR3aa: CASSYTGQAVGYNEQFF

j_gene: TRBJ2-1
v_gene: TRBV12-5
d_gene: TRBD2
abundance: .
CDR3nt: TGTGCTAGTGGTTTGTTCGGGGGGGCCCAGAGTGAGCAGTTCTTC
CDR3aa: CASGLFGGAQSEQFF

j_gene: TRBJ2-7
v_gene: TRBV11-2
d_gene: .
abundance: .
CDR3nt: TGTGCCAGCATGCGGGACCGCTCCTACGAGCAGTACTTC
CDR3aa: CASMRDRSYEQYF

j_gene: TRBJ2-1
v_gene: TRBV12-5
d_gene: TRBD2
abundance: .
CDR3nt: TGTGCTAGTGGTTTGGGCAGGAGCGGGAGCTACAATGAGCAGTTCTTC
CDR3aa: CASGLGRSGSYNEQFF

j_gene: TRBJ1-6
v_gene: TRBV9
d_gene: TRBD1
abundance: few
CDR3nt: TGTGCCAGCAGCTCACGGACAGGGAATAATTCACCCCTCCACTTT
CDR3aa: CASSSRTGNNSPLHF

j_gene: TRBJ2-7
v_gene: TRBV11-2
d_gene: TRBD2
abundance: .
CDR3nt: TGTGCCAGCAGCTTAAGAGGTGGGAGGGGCGAGCAGTACTTC
CDR3aa: CASSLRGGRGEQYF

j_gene: TRBJ2-1
v_gene: TRBV12-1
d_gene: .
abundance: .
CDR3nt: TGTGCCAGCAGACCACTTAGCGGGAGGAGAGACAATGAGCAGTTCTTC
CDR3aa: CASRPLSGRRDNEQFF

j_gene: TRBJ2-1
v_gene: TRBV7-9
d_gene: TRBD1
abundance: .
CDR3nt: TGTGCCAGCAGCTCCGCAGGGGGTTCGGGCGATGAGCAGTTCTTC
CDR3aa: CASSSAGGSGDEQFF

j_gene: TRBJ1-1
v_gene: TRBV19
d_gene: .
abundance: few
CDR3nt: TGTGCCAGTAGTGAAACAGGAATTGGCGCTTTCTTT
CDR3aa: CASSETGIGAFF

j_gene: TRBJ2-7
v_gene: TRBV4-3
d_gene: .
abundance: .
CDR3nt: TGCGCCAGCAGCCAAGACCCATCCAGGTACGAGCAGTACTTC
CDR3aa: CASSQDPSRYEQYF

j_gene: TRBJ2-7
v_gene: TRBV28
d_gene: TRBD1
abundance: .
CDR3nt: TGTGCCGTCGCGGGGACAGGGGTGGACGAGCAGTACTTC
CDR3aa: CAVAGTGVDEQYF

j_gene: TRBJ2-1
v_gene: TRBV7-3
d_gene: TRBD2
abundance: .
CDR3nt: TGTGCCAGCAGCTTAACTAGCGGGAGTTATGAGCAGTTCTTC
CDR3aa: CASSLTSGSYEQFF

j_gene: TRBJ2-5
v_gene: TRBV7-2
d_gene: TRBD2
abundance: .
CDR3nt: TGTGCCAGCAGCCCTAGCGGGGGCTTAGGAGAGACCCAGTACTTC
CDR3aa: CASSPSGGLGETQYF

j_gene: TRBJ2-1
v_gene: TRBV7-2
d_gene: .
abundance: .
CDR3nt: TGTGCCAGCAGCTTACCAGGGCCGGAGCAGTTCTTC
CDR3aa: CASSLPGPEQFF

j_gene: TRBJ1-5
v_gene: TRBV2
d_gene: .
abundance: .
CDR3nt: TGTGCCAGCTGGCAGGCGGGGGGCGGACAGCCCCAGCATTTT
CDR3aa: CASWQAGGGQPQHF

j_gene: TRBJ1-1
v_gene: TRBV10-3
d_gene: .
abundance: .
CDR3nt: TGTGCCATCAAATCTTTAGTCTCTGAAGCTTTCTTT
CDR3aa: CAIKSLVSEAFF

j_gene: TRBJ2-5
v_gene: TRBV5-1
d_gene: TRBD2
abundance: once
CDR3nt: TGCGCCAGCAGCTCCATAGCGGGAGGAGGAGAGACCCAGTACTTC
CDR3aa: CASSSIAGGGETQYF

j_gene: TRBJ2-2
v_gene: TRBV19
d_gene: .
abundance: few
CDR3nt: TGTGCCGGTCAGGGTGTGGACACCGGGGAGCTGTTTTTT
CDR3aa: CAGQGVDTGELFF

j_gene: TRBJ1-1
v_gene: TRBV7-6
d_gene: .
abundance: few
CDR3nt: TGTGCCAGCAGCTTAGGGGCTAGCAGAGTTGAAGCTTTCTTT
CDR3aa: CASSLGASRVEAFF

j_gene: TRBJ2-4
v_gene: TRBV10-3
d_gene: TRBD2
abundance: .
CDR3nt: TGTGCCATCAGTGACGAACTAGCGGGAGGCAAAAACATTCAGTACTTC
CDR3aa: CAISDELAGGKNIQYF

j_gene: TRBJ2-5
v_gene: TRBV4-1
d_gene: TRBD2
abundance: .
CDR3nt: TGCGCCAGCAGCCCCACCGGGACTAGCGGGGTCGAGACCCAGTACTTC
CDR3aa: CASSPTGTSGVETQYF

j_gene: TRBJ1-5
v_gene: TRBV6-5
d_gene: TRBD1
abundance: .
CDR3nt: TGTGCCAGCAGTTACGGGACAGGGAGAAATCAGCCCCAGCATTTT
CDR3aa: CASSYGTGRNQPQHF

j_gene: TRBJ2-7
v_gene: TRBV5-4
d_gene: TRBD1
abundance: .
CDR3nt: TGTGCCAGCAGCGCACAGGGGTCCCTCTACGAGCAGTACTTC
CDR3aa: CASSAQGSLYEQYF

j_gene: TRBJ2-7
v_gene: TRBV28
d_gene: TRBD2
abundance: .
CDR3nt: TGTGCCAGCAGTTTTTTACCAGCGGGAGTATACTCCTTC
CDR3aa: CASSFLPAGVYSF

j_gene: TRBJ2-7
v_gene: TRBV18
d_gene: TRBD1
abundance: .
CDR3nt: TGTGCCAGCTCGCAGGGACAGGGACGAGGCTACGAGCAGTACTTC
CDR3aa: CASSQGQGRGYEQYF

j_gene: TRBJ2-7
v_gene: TRBV18
d_gene: TRBD1
abundance: .
CDR3nt: TGTGCCAGCTCACCAACCGGGACAGGGGGAACCTACGAGCAGTACTTC
CDR3aa: CASSPTGTGGTYEQYF

j_gene: TRBJ1-1
v_gene: TRBV27
d_gene: TRBD1
abundance: .
CDR3nt: TGTGCCAGCAGTTTCCGCGGGACAGGGAACACTGAAGCTTTCTTT
CDR3aa: CASSFRGTGNTEAFF

j_gene: TRBJ2-1
v_gene: TRBV19
d_gene: .
abundance: few
CDR3nt: TGTGCCAGTAGTATGGATGGAGTCACTCCCACCTACAATGAGCAGTTCTTC
CDR3aa: CASSMDGVTPTYNEQFF

j_gene: TRBJ2-1
v_gene: TRBV14
d_gene: .
abundance: few
CDR3nt: TGTGCCAGCAGTACGCTAGCGTTCTCCTACAATGAGCAGTTCTTC
CDR3aa: CASSTLAFSYNEQFF

j_gene: TRBJ2-5
v_gene: TRBV29-1
d_gene: .
abundance: .
CDR3nt: TGCAGCGTTGGTATAGTCCAAGAGACCCAGTACTTC
CDR3aa: CSVGIVQETQYF

j_gene: TRBJ2-7
v_gene: TRBV11-3
d_gene: TRBD2
abundance: once
CDR3nt: TGTGCCAGCAGCCTTGAAGCGGGACCCACCTACGAGCAGTACTTC
CDR3aa: CASSLEAGPTYEQYF

j_gene: TRBJ1-1
v_gene: TRBV4-3
d_gene: .
abundance: .
CDR3nt: TGCGCCAGCAGCCAAGATCGTAGGGGCGGCACTGAAGCTTTCTTT
CDR3aa: CASSQDRRGGTEAFF

j_gene: TRBJ2-7
v_gene: TRBV2
d_gene: .
abundance: .
CDR3nt: TGTGCCAGCAGTGAGCACCGGGACACCGAATACGAGCAGTACTTC
CDR3aa: CASSEHRDTEYEQYF

j_gene: TRBJ2-5
v_gene: TRBV23-1
d_gene: TRBD1
abundance: few
CDR3nt: TGCGCCAGCAGAGACAGGGACCAAGAGACCCAGTACTTC
CDR3aa: CASRDRDQETQYF

j_gene: TRBJ2-7
v_gene: TRBV27
d_gene: .
abundance: few
CDR3nt: TGTGCCAGCAGGCTCCAGGGTAACTACGAGCAGTACTTC
CDR3aa: CASRLQGNYEQYF

j_gene: TRBJ2-3
v_gene: TRBV29-1
d_gene: TRBD2
abundance: .
CDR3nt: TGCAGCGTTGCGGGACTAGATACAGATACGCAGTATTTT
CDR3aa: CSVAGLDTDTQYF

j_gene: TRBJ1-4
v_gene: TRBV4-2
d_gene: TRBD1
abundance: once
CDR3nt: TGTGCCAGCAGCCAAGGACAGGGGAATCTTAATGAAAAACTGTTTTTT
CDR3aa: CASSQGQGNLNEKLFF

j_gene: TRBJ1-1
v_gene: TRBV19
d_gene: .
abundance: .
CDR3nt: TGTGCCATACGGATCCGGGATGACACTGAAGCTTTCTTT
CDR3aa: CAIRIRDDTEAFF

j_gene: TRBJ1-1
v_gene: TRBV7-3
d_gene: .
abundance: .
CDR3nt: TGTGCCAGCAGCTTAGCGAGGGAAACTGAAGCTTTCTTT
CDR3aa: CASSLARETEAFF

j_gene: TRBJ1-1
v_gene: TRBV19
d_gene: .
abundance: .
CDR3nt: TGTGCCAGTAGCTCTCCGGGGGGTATGTACACTGAAGCTTTCTTT
CDR3aa: CASSSPGGMYTEAFF

j_gene: TRBJ1-6
v_gene: TRBV9
d_gene: .
abundance: .
CDR3nt: TGTGCCAGCAGCGTAGGGGGGGAAGGATCACCCCTCCACTTT
CDR3aa: CASSVGGEGSPLHF

j_gene: TRBJ2-1
v_gene: TRBV29-1
d_gene: TRBD2
abundance: .
CDR3nt: TGCAGCGTTGAAGAGGGGGGAGGGGACAATGAGCAGTTCTTC
CDR3aa: CSVEEGGGDNEQFF

j_gene: TRBJ1-4
v_gene: TRBV25-1
d_gene: .
abundance: few
CDR3nt: TGTGCCAGCAGTGTTGGACAAGGGGGATCCGCAACTAATGAAAAACTGTTTTTT
CDR3aa: CASSVGQGGSATNEKLFF

j_gene: TRBJ2-7
v_gene: TRBV9
d_gene: TRBD1
abundance: once
CDR3nt: TGTGCCAGCAGCGTAACCGGACAGGTCTACGAGCAGTACTTC
CDR3aa: CASSVTGQVYEQYF

j_gene: TRBJ2-1
v_gene: TRBV4-3
d_gene: .
abundance: few
CDR3nt: TGCGCCAGCAGCCCCCAAGATGAGGACAATGAGCAGTTCTTC
CDR3aa: CASSPQDEDNEQFF

j_gene: TRBJ1-6
v_gene: TRBV2
d_gene: .
abundance: .
CDR3nt: TGTGCCAGCAGACAGGGACAAGATAATTCACCCCTCCACTTT
CDR3aa: CASRQGQDNSPLHF

j_gene: TRBJ2-1
v_gene: TRBV6-1
d_gene: .
abundance: .
CDR3nt: TGTGCCAGCAGACCAGGACAGGAGGGGAATGAGCAGTTCTTC
CDR3aa: CASRPGQEGNEQFF

j_gene: TRBJ1-5
v_gene: TRBV19
d_gene: TRBD1
abundance: .
CDR3nt: TGTGCCAGTAGTATAGTCCCGACAGGGGAGAGGTATCAGCCCCAGCATTTT
CDR3aa: CASSIVPTGERYQPQHF

j_gene: TRBJ1-1
v_gene: TRBV7-8
d_gene: .
abundance: .
CDR3nt: TGTGCCAGCAGCCGATCGGGGGGCGTCACTGAAGCTTTCTTT
CDR3aa: CASSRSGGVTEAFF

j_gene: TRBJ2-2
v_gene: TRBV28
d_gene: .
abundance: .
CDR3nt: TGTGCCAGCAGCAGCAGGGGGGACACCGGGGAGCTGTTTTTT
CDR3aa: CASSSRGDTGELFF

j_gene: TRBJ2-7
v_gene: TRBV2
d_gene: TRBD2
abundance: few
CDR3nt: TGTGCCAGCAGTCCCCCGGGGGGACTAGCGAATGAGCAGTACTTC
CDR3aa: CASSPPGGLANEQYF

j_gene: TRBJ2-5
v_gene: TRBV6-6
d_gene: .
abundance: .
CDR3nt: TGTGTCAGCTCGTCCCCTCAAGAGACCCAGTACTTC
CDR3aa: CVSSSPQETQYF

j_gene: TRBJ2-5
v_gene: TRBV28
d_gene: .
abundance: .
CDR3nt: TGTGCCAGCAGTTTAACGGTCTTCCAAGAGACCCAGTACTTC
CDR3aa: CASSLTVFQETQYF

j_gene: TRBJ2-7
v_gene: TRBV5-6
d_gene: TRBD1
abundance: .
CDR3nt: TGTGCCAGCAGCTTTACAGGGGAGCGGTACGGCGAGCAGTACTTC
CDR3aa: CASSFTGERYGEQYF

j_gene: TRBJ2-3
v_gene: TRBV19
d_gene: TRBD2
abundance: .
CDR3nt: TGTGCCAGTAGTACTGCTAGCGGGGGGCCAACAGATACGCAGTATTTT
CDR3aa: CASSTASGGPTDTQYF

j_gene: TRBJ1-2
v_gene: TRBV13
d_gene: TRBD1
abundance: .
CDR3nt: TGTGCCAGCAGCTTTCAGGGGGCGGACTATGGCTACACCTTC
CDR3aa: CASSFQGADYGYTF

j_gene: TRBJ2-7
v_gene: TRBV6-1
d_gene: .
abundance: .
CDR3nt: TGTGCCAGCAGTGAGACAGGAGGAGACTACGAGCAGTACTTC
CDR3aa: CASSETGGDYEQYF